The source of this T cell receptor (beta chain) is a study of early stage breast cancer tumors. Study as a whole: Invasive lobular carcinomas made up about 30% of the 12 ER+/PR+/HER2- tumors. Study conclusions and caveats: Comparing each tissue with blood distinguished tumor from normal in about 85% of the 16 patients. Tumors had roughly 2.3-fold higher T cell density and higher clonality than adjacent normal breast tissue. Most shared enriched TCRB sequences were commonly generated ones.

Trimming pared 5 bases from V and 2 bases from J, leaving 16 bases between. The CDR3 sequence is 16 residues long. Germline loops: CDR1 MNHEY, CDR2 SMNVEV (reference sequence). TCRdb's copy holds only in-frame clones and misses some; the assay was immunoSEQ multiplex PCR. The repertoire consists of about 72,000 clones, with 70% to 85% occurring once and the leading ten covering approximately 3.7%. Regarding this clone: What it recognizes is unknown.

The sequenced material came from blood. This sequence originates from a person between 60 and 70 years old with breast cancer. The chain is built from TRBV27 and TRBJ2-1, with D possibly matching TRBD1 (5 bases). The CDR3 loop is CASSPRGSIPYNEQFF. The CDR3 DNA is TGTGCCAGCAGTCCAAGGGGTAGCATCCCCTACAATGAGCAGTTCTTC.